The rows below give T cell receptor beta chains drawn from one sample of a study of shared clonotypes between healthy human individuals. Sequencing used immunoSEQ multiplex PCR; TCRdb keeps in-frame clones, though not all of them. Counted here are some 1,900,000 clones, about 95% occurring once; the ten biggest clones make up 1.2%. The specimen was naive CD8+ T cells sorted from blood. These receptors all come from a man between 18 and 29 years old in good health. The CDR3 runs from the conserved cysteine through the conserved F or W.

j_gene: TRBJ2-1; v_gene: TRBV29-1; CDR3aa: CSVEGTEETDNEQFF
j_gene: TRBJ1-2; v_gene: TRBV21-1; CDR3aa: CASSKARDYGYTF
j_gene: TRBJ2-7; v_gene: TRBV4-3; CDR3aa: CASSQGPGQGNEQYF
j_gene: TRBJ2-3; v_gene: TRBV15; CDR3aa: CATSGGPMADTQYF
j_gene: TRBJ2-7; v_gene: TRBV27; CDR3aa: CASKGSSYEQYF
j_gene: TRBJ1-2; v_gene: TRBV9; CDR3aa: CASSADGGPNYGYTF
j_gene: TRBJ1-1; v_gene: TRBV4-3; CDR3aa: CASSWTIYTEAFF
j_gene: TRBJ2-5; v_gene: TRBV28; CDR3aa: CASSFARGKNLETQYF
j_gene: TRBJ2-1; v_gene: TRBV19; CDR3aa: CASSIMGGLADNEQFF
j_gene: TRBJ2-1; v_gene: TRBV30; CDR3aa: CAWESGQGYNEQFF
j_gene: TRBJ2-3; v_gene: TRBV19; CDR3aa: CASSPMGPEGGTDTQYF
j_gene: TRBJ1-2; v_gene: TRBV27; CDR3aa: CASSYVGTGYGYTF
j_gene: TRBJ2-7; v_gene: TRBV9; CDR3aa: CASSVGGSTYEQYF
j_gene: TRBJ2-2; v_gene: TRBV28; CDR3aa: CASRGGTPNTGELFF
j_gene: TRBJ2-1; v_gene: TRBV27; CDR3aa: CASSLSLPGGSYNEQFF
j_gene: TRBJ2-2; v_gene: TRBV9; CDR3aa: CASSVAIIAGTGELFF
j_gene: TRBJ1-2; v_gene: TRBV4-3; CDR3aa: CASSQDGPSYGYTF
j_gene: TRBJ2-1; v_gene: TRBV10-2; CDR3aa: CASSDIYEQFF
j_gene: TRBJ2-1; v_gene: TRBV10-1; CDR3aa: CASSERADDEQFF
j_gene: TRBJ2-7; v_gene: TRBV11-2; CDR3aa: CASSLDRASGAYEQYF
j_gene: TRBJ2-2; v_gene: TRBV4-3; CDR3aa: CASSIYSSTGELFF
j_gene: TRBJ2-7; v_gene: TRBV5-1; CDR3aa: CASSPSGGGLFYEQYF
j_gene: TRBJ1-3; v_gene: TRBV7-8; CDR3aa: CASSLSGTGGRGNTIYF
j_gene: TRBJ2-3; v_gene: TRBV6-1; CDR3aa: CASMVGSSTDTQYF
j_gene: TRBJ1-1; v_gene: TRBV7-6; CDR3aa: CASSPGLENTEAFF
j_gene: TRBJ1-5; v_gene: TRBV4-1; CDR3aa: CASSQVGGEGQPQHF
j_gene: TRBJ2-1; v_gene: TRBV5-1; CDR3aa: CASSPTSSYEQFF
j_gene: TRBJ2-7; v_gene: TRBV7-8; CDR3aa: CASSVRDRIYEQYF
j_gene: TRBJ2-3; v_gene: TRBV19; CDR3aa: CASEGLGTDTQYF
j_gene: TRBJ2-7; v_gene: TRBV27; CDR3aa: CASSLGRTGYEQYF
j_gene: TRBJ1-2; v_gene: TRBV6-6; CDR3aa: CASRDRILDGYTF
j_gene: TRBJ2-7; v_gene: TRBV4-1; CDR3aa: CASSHPPGTQNEQYF
j_gene: TRBJ1-1; v_gene: TRBV4-1; CDR3aa: CASSRPTAPTTEAFF
j_gene: TRBJ1-2; v_gene: TRBV27; CDR3aa: CASSLRQAPLWGYTF
j_gene: TRBJ2-7; v_gene: TRBV6-5; CDR3aa: CASSRPDSSYEQYF
j_gene: TRBJ2-5; v_gene: TRBV11-2; CDR3aa: CASSFGLAGGGETQYF
j_gene: TRBJ1-5; v_gene: TRBV4-1; CDR3aa: CASSPPGGQPQHF
j_gene: TRBJ2-3; v_gene: TRBV13; CDR3aa: CASSLEGLAGGDTQYF
j_gene: TRBJ2-1; v_gene: TRBV25-1; CDR3aa: CASSDPGQGVNEQFF
j_gene: TRBJ2-3; v_gene: TRBV7-7; CDR3aa: CASSGGLSDTQYF
j_gene: TRBJ2-7; v_gene: TRBV13; CDR3aa: CASSLRGNSYEQYF
j_gene: TRBJ2-7; v_gene: TRBV6-6; CDR3aa: CASSYSTQGYYEQYF
j_gene: TRBJ2-1; v_gene: TRBV15; CDR3aa: CATSRGGGEGSYNEQFF
j_gene: TRBJ2-1; v_gene: TRBV6-5; CDR3aa: CASSSDRTFRNEQFF
j_gene: TRBJ2-5; v_gene: TRBV7-9; CDR3aa: CASSRLTGGQETQYF
j_gene: TRBJ2-5; v_gene: TRBV28; CDR3aa: CASRPQGRGGETQYF
j_gene: TRBJ2-7; v_gene: TRBV27; CDR3aa: CASSLSPTSGLYEQYF
j_gene: TRBJ2-2; v_gene: TRBV4-3; CDR3aa: CASSQEVGSPNTGELFF
j_gene: TRBJ2-7; v_gene: TRBV28; CDR3aa: CASSLNMDEQYF
j_gene: TRBJ2-5; v_gene: TRBV6-5; CDR3aa: CASSRLAGALETQYF
j_gene: TRBJ1-5; v_gene: TRBV28; CDR3aa: CASSPGTVSNQPQHF
j_gene: TRBJ1-2; v_gene: TRBV11-2; CDR3aa: CASSFGSGYGYTF
j_gene: TRBJ2-3; v_gene: TRBV7-9; CDR3aa: CASSLTRGSTDTQYF
j_gene: TRBJ2-1; v_gene: TRBV7-9; CDR3aa: CASSPWGHDEQFF
j_gene: TRBJ2-7; v_gene: TRBV27; CDR3aa: CASSPGLDSYEQYF
j_gene: TRBJ1-4; v_gene: TRBV19; CDR3aa: CASSPDRVKLFF
j_gene: TRBJ2-2; v_gene: TRBV29-1; CDR3aa: CSVDRAPGELFF
j_gene: TRBJ2-3; v_gene: TRBV6-5; CDR3aa: CASSYAGQVRPDTQYF
j_gene: TRBJ1-5; v_gene: TRBV3-1/TRBV3-2; CDR3aa: CASSGPQHF